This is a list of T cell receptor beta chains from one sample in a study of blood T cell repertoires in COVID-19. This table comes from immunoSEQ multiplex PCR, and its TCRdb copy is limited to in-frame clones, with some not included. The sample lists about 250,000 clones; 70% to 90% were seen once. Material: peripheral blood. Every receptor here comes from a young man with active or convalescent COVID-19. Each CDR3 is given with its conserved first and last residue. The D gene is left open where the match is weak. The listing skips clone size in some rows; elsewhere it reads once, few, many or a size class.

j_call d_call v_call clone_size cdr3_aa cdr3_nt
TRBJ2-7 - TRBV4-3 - CASSQVTSGYEQYF TGCGCCAGCAGCCAAGTGACCAGCGGCTACGAGCAGTACTTC
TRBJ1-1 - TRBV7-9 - CASSPGHGQAFF TGTGCCAGCAGCCCCGGACACGGTCAAGCTTTCTTT
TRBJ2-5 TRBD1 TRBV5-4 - CASSSGDRGPQETQYF TGTGCCAGCAGCTCCGGGGACAGGGGGCCACAAGAGACCCAGTACTTC
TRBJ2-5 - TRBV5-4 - CASSLLFTGETQYF TGTGCCAGCAGCTTGCTTTTCACGGGGGAGACCCAGTACTTC
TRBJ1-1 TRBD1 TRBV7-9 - CASSLEASRGRTEAFF TGTGCCAGCAGCTTAGAAGCGAGTAGGGGGCGAACTGAAGCTTTCTTT
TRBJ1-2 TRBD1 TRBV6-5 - CASRPGQGNGYTF TGTGCCAGCAGGCCCGGACAGGGTAATGGCTACACCTTC
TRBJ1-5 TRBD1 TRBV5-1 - CASSLSAGGQPQHF TGCGCCAGCAGCTTGTCAGCAGGGGGCCAGCCCCAGCATTTT
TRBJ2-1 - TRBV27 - CASSFTGPNEQFF TGTGCCAGTAGCTTTACAGGGCCCAATGAGCAGTTCTTC
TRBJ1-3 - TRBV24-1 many CATSDFEEDGGNTIYF TGTGCCACCAGTGATTTCGAGGAGGACGGTGGAAACACCATATATTTT
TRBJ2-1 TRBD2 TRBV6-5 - CASSYSGLAIYNEQFF TGTGCCAGCAGTTATTCGGGACTAGCGATCTACAATGAGCAGTTCTTC
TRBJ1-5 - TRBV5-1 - CASSLDGGNWPQHF TGCGCCAGCAGCTTGGACGGCGGAAACTGGCCCCAGCATTTT
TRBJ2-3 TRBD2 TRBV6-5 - CASSYAAGGPTDTQYF TGTGCCAGCAGTTACGCAGCGGGAGGGCCCACAGATACGCAGTATTTT
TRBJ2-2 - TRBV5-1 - CASRGANTGELFF TGCGCCAGCAGAGGAGCAAACACCGGGGAGCTGTTTTTT
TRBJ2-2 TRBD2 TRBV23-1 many CASSQRSSGTGELFF TGCGCCAGCAGTCAAAGGTCTAGCGGGACCGGGGAGCTGTTTTTT
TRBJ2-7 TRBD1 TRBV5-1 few CASSLAGQGSPYEQYF TGCGCCAGCAGCTTGGCGGGACAGGGGTCCCCCTACGAGCAGTACTTC
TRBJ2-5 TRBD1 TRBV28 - CASSRGQSETQYF TGTGCCAGCAGTCGGGGACAGTCGGAGACCCAGTACTTC
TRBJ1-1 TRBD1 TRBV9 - CASSVVWDRGTMGYTEAFF TGTGCCAGCAGCGTAGTTTGGGACAGGGGTACGATGGGGTACACTGAAGCTTTCTTT
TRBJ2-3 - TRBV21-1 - CASRRFTLGTTSTDTQYF TGTGCCAGCCGGCGTTTCACACTCGGGACAACTAGCACAGATACGCAGTATTTT
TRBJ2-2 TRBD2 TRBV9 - CASSVEAGGPTGELFF TGTGCCAGCAGCGTAGAAGCGGGGGGGCCCACCGGGGAGCTGTTTTTT
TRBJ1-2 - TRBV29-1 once CSVGEGATSYGYTF TGCAGCGTGGGTGAAGGGGCCACGTCCTATGGCTACACCTTC
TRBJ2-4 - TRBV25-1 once CASSLDGVGKNIQYF TGTGCCAGCAGCCTAGACGGTGTAGGCAAAAACATTCAGTACTTC
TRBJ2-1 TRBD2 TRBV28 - CATHSSGRNEQFF TGTGCCACACACAGTAGCGGGAGGAATGAGCAGTTCTTC
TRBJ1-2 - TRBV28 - CASSLSRGFGYTF TGTGCCAGCAGTTTATCCAGGGGCTTTGGCTACACCTTC
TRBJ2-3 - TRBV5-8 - CASSFPAASGTDTQYF TGTGCCAGCAGCTTCCCCGCGGCTAGCGGCACAGATACGCAGTATTTT
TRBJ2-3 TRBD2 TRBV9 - CASSVGSGGAVDTQYF TGTGCCAGCAGCGTAGGGAGCGGGGGGGCGGTAGATACGCAGTATTTT
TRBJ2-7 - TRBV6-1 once CASSEIRSYEQYF TGTGCCAGCAGTGAAATTAGATCCTACGAGCAGTACTTC
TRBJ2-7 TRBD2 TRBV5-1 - CASSGGLVPLLQYF TGCGCCAGCAGCGGGGGACTAGTTCCCCTCTTACAGTACTTC
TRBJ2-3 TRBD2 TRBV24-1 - CATSDSGLAGRGTDTQYF TGTGCCACCAGTGATTCGGGACTAGCGGGAAGGGGCACAGATACGCAGTATTTT
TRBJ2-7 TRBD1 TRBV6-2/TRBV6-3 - CASSRRDRLVEQYF TGTGCCAGCAGTCGCCGGGACAGACTTGTCGAGCAGTACTTC
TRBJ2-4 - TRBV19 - CASSITDSLNIQYF TGTGCCAGTAGTATTACGGACAGTCTAAACATTCAGTACTTC
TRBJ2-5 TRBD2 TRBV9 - CASSAPGGGETQYF TGTGCCAGCAGCGCTCCGGGAGGGGGAGAGACCCAGTACTTC
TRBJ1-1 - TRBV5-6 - CASSPGGWGNTEAFF TGTGCCAGCAGCCCTGGGGGCTGGGGGAACACTGAAGCTTTCTTT
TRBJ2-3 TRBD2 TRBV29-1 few CSVVGLAGGSDTQYF TGCAGCGTGGTAGGACTAGCGGGGGGTTCAGATACGCAGTATTTT
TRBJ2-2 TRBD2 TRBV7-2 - CASGLASTNTGELFF TGTGCCAGCGGACTAGCCTCAACGAACACCGGGGAGCTGTTTTTT
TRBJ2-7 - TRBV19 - CASSIDREGSGEQYF TGTGCCAGTAGTATAGATCGTGAGGGAAGTGGCGAGCAGTACTTC
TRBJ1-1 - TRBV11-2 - CASSPRLDTEAFF TGTGCCAGCAGCCCGAGGTTGGACACTGAAGCTTTCTTT
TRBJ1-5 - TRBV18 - CASAETGLSNQPQHF TGTGCCAGCGCTGAGACAGGTTTGAGCAATCAGCCCCAGCATTTT
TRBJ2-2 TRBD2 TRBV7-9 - CASSLTSGENTGELFF TGTGCCAGCAGCTTAACTAGCGGGGAGAACACCGGGGAGCTGTTTTTT
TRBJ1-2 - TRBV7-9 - CASSLGGITGSDGYTF TGTGCCAGCAGCTTAGGTGGAATCACAGGGTCCGATGGCTACACCTTC
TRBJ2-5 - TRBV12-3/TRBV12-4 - CASNRESGETQYF TGTGCCAGCAATCGGGAGAGCGGAGAGACCCAGTACTTC
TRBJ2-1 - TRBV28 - CASPPAGLSYNEQFF TGTGCCAGCCCCCCCGCGGGCCTCTCCTACAATGAGCAGTTCTTC